The clone carrying this T cell receptor beta chain was detected many times. Antigen specificity is unknown. The TCR beta CDR3 regions underwent amplification using RNA transcripts as the source. During a first-round RT-PCR of the TCR CDR3, the HTBI primer set was used. Using its own MiXCR run on the multiplex PCR reads, TCRdb lists one record per CDR3 protein. Counted here are some 580,000 distinct CDR3 sequences, roughly 15% occurring once; the ten biggest clones make up less than 3.5%. This entry belongs to a study of T cells in Graves' hyperthyroidism and ophthalmopathy. Study-wide points: Peripheral blood also featured most of the thyroid clonotypes expanded above 0.001.

Clinical Activity Scores of at least 3, NOSPECS grades of at least 4 and durations under 3 months characterized ophthalmopathy patients. What was sequenced was blood. The TCR was taken from a woman in her 40s with Graves' ophthalmopathy.

The DNA of the CDR3 is TGTGCCAGCAGTTTAAGGGACAGGGACTACAATGAGCAGTTCTTC. Translated, it gives CASSLRDRDYNEQFF. The V call is TRBV12-3 or TRBV12-4, the J call TRBJ2-1; TRBD1 agrees at 9 bases. This CDR3 comprises 15 residues. J was trimmed by 3 bases and V by 2 bases; bases with no gene match: 2.